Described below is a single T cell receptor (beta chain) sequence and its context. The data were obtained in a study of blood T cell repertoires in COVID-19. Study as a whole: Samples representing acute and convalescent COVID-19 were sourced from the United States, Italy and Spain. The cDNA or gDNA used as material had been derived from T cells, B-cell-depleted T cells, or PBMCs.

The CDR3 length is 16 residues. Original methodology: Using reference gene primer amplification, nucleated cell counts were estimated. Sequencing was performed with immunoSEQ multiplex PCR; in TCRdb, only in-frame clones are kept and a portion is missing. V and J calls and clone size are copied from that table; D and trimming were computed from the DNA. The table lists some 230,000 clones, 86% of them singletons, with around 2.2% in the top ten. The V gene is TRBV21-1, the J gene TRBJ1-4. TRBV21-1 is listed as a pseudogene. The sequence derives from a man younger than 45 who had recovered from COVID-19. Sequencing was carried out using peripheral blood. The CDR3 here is CASSKFRGCTNEKLFF. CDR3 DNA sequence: TGTGCCAGCAGCAAATTCCGCGGGTGCACTAATGAAAAACTGTTTTTT.